The 19 T cell receptor beta chains below all came from one sample that was sequenced in a study of blood T cells in healthy people across ages. A second PCR of about 6 to 12 cycles used a sample-barcoded 5' primer and a J-beta primer mix. TCRdb reprocessed the 5' RACE reads via MiXCR and lists one record per CDR3 protein. The sample lists about 570,000 distinct CDR3 sequences; approximately 25% were seen once. Specimen: blood. The source is a woman between 65 and 79 years old in good health.

A few counts support this clonotype. A junction end diverges from the germline sequence, so it may reflect a read error. The V and J genes are TRBV2 and TRBJ2-5; D unresolved. This CDR3 comprises 14 residues. Germline V CDR1 and CDR2: SNHLY, FYNNEI. The CDR3 DNA reads TGTGCCAGCAGTTGGTCGGGCTCCCAAGGGACCCAGTACTTC. Translating gives CASSWSGSQGTQYF.

This clonotype was seen only a few times. The rearrangement joins TRBV6-4 to TRBJ1-1; 9 bases are shared with TRBD1. Trimming at V came to 10 bases and at J to 3 bases, leaving 18 bases not matched to a gene. Germline V gives CDR1 MRHNA, CDR2 SNTAGT. This CDR3 has 17 residues. CDR3 amino acids: CATRPGQGLREDTEAFF. The DNA for the CDR3 is TGTGCCACCAGACCGGGACAGGGCCTTCGGGAGGACACTGAAGCTTTCTTT.

There are a few counts of this clonotype. This sequence joins TRBV20-1 and TRBJ2-5; 9 bases line up with TRBD2. J lost 1 base, V lost 2 bases, and 2 bases had no gene match. CDR1 is DFQATT and CDR2 is SNEGSKA in the germline V gene (reference sequence). The CDR3 consists of 14 residues. CDR3 coding DNA: TGCAGTGCTAGAAAGGGACTAGCCCAAGAGACCCAGTACTTC. It specifies CSARKGLAQETQYF.

The gene calls are TRBV12-3 or TRBV12-4 and TRBJ2-7; D is possibly TRBD2 (6 bases). The CDR3 covers 13 residues. Trimming shortened V by 5 bases and J by 4 bases, and 12 bases separated the two germline ends. CDR3 amino acids: CASSGGVAYEQYF. CDR3 DNA: TGTGCCAGCAGTGGAGGGGTGGCTTACGAGCAGTACTTC.

This chain joins TRBV11-3 and TRBJ2-5, with no clear D. V was cut by 5 bases and J by 1 base, with 8 bases left in between. CDR1 and CDR2 (germline): SGHNT, YENEEA. The CDR3 loop spans 13 amino acids. CDR3 loop: CASSPAVQETQYF. CDR3 DNA: TGTGCCAGCAGCCCCGCGGTCCAAGAGACCCAGTACTTC.

The rearrangement links TRBV3-1 to TRBJ1-1; D remains ambiguous. Germline V gene lookup returns CDR1 LGHDT and CDR2 YNNKEL (reference sequence). This CDR3 is 14 amino acids long. The V and J ends lost 2 bases and 6 bases respectively, with 13 bases between them. The CDR3 DNA sequence: TGTGCCAGCAGCCAATCTACGGTGAGCGCTGAAGCTTTCTTT. Its protein product is CASSQSTVSAEAFF.

A word on this clonotype: The junction differs from germline at one of its ends, possibly a read error. The chain recombines TRBV12-3 or TRBV12-4 with TRBJ1-2, with TRBD1 as a possible D gene (5 bases). This CDR3 comprises 15 residues. Here the CDR3 reads CASSTWTGGEYGYTF. Written as DNA, the CDR3 is TGCGCCAGCAGTACCTGGACGGGAGGGGAGTATGGCTACACCTTC.

The gene calls are TRBV5-1 and TRBJ2-1; possible D gene TRBD2, 6 bases. Per germline, CDR1 SGHRS and CDR2 YFSETQ. This CDR3 has 15 amino acids. Trimming cost V 2 bases and J 0 bases, with 9 bases left between them. CDR3 nucleotide sequence: TGCGCCAGCAGCTTTAGCGGCAGCTCCTACAATGAGCAGTTCTTC. Its protein product is CASSFSGSSYNEQFF.

The gene calls are TRBV18 and TRBJ1-6; unclear D gene. Trimming shortened V by 3 bases and J by 6 bases, and 9 bases separated the two germline ends. This CDR3 comprises 14 residues. CDR1 is KGHSH and CDR2 is LQKENI in the germline V gene. This CDR3 is CASSPRGSNSPLHF. CDR3 sequence (DNA): TGTGCCAGCTCACCGCGGGGATCTAATTCACCCCTCCACTTT.

This clonotype was recorded a few times. This chain uses TRBV7-9 with TRBJ2-2; D is unclear. CDR1 is SEHNR and CDR2 is FQNEAQ in the germline V gene (reference sequence). The germline V and J ends were trimmed by 1 base and 6 bases, with 9 bases remaining between them. The CDR3 runs 14 residues. The chain's CDR3 is CASSLEWQPGELFF. CDR3 DNA sequence: TGTGCCAGCAGCTTAGAGTGGCAACCCGGGGAGCTGTTTTTT.

The chain combines TRBV9 with TRBJ2-1, with 8 bases matching TRBD1. V lost 2 bases, J lost 8 bases, and 15 bases stayed unmatched. This CDR3 comprises 17 residues. Germline assignment: CDR1 SGDLS and CDR2 YYNGEE. The CDR3 nucleotides read TGTGCCAGCAGCGTTGCGTCCAGGGGGCTTGAATGGGATGAGCAGTTCTTC. As protein: CASSVASRGLEWDEQFF.

CDR3 in DNA: TGCAGTGCCCAACGGAAGGGGCAGGGGTATGGCTACACCTTC. Its protein product is CSAQRKGQGYGYTF. The gene calls are TRBV20-1 and TRBJ1-2; D possibly corresponds to TRBD1 (6 bases). From germline, CDR1 is DFQATT and CDR2 SNEGSKA (reference sequence). V lost 6 bases to trimming and J lost 5 bases, with 19 bases between them. The CDR3 has 14 amino acids.

This clonotype has more than one count but fewer than ten. This chain joins TRBV12-3 or TRBV12-4 and TRBJ2-7; D is perhaps TRBD1 (6 bases). The germline V and J ends were trimmed by 9 bases and 4 bases, with 19 bases remaining between them. The CDR3 is made up of 14 amino acids. The CDR3 DNA is TGTGCCAGTTCTAGGATAGGGCAGGGGTACGAGCAGTACTTC. This sequence encodes CASSRIGQGYEQYF.

A few counts support this clonotype. CDR3 loop: CASAEQPQGSRDIQYF. The CDR3 nucleotides are TGTGCCAGCGCCGAGCAACCGCAGGGTAGTAGGGACATTCAGTACTTC. The rearrangement links TRBV6-4 to TRBJ2-4; possible D gene TRBD1, 5 bases. The germline V gene has CDR1 MRHNA and CDR2 SNTAGT. Trimming removed 8 bases from V and 8 bases from J, with 25 bases in between. The CDR3 covers 16 residues.

In its sample, this clonotype was seen many times. The chain recombines TRBV5-1 with TRBJ1-1, with D uncertain. Germline-derived CDR1 and CDR2 are SGHRS and YFSETQ. V lost 3 bases to trimming and J lost 8 bases, with 11 bases between them. This CDR3 comprises 12 residues. The CDR3 DNA is TGCGCCAGCAGCTCGGATGCAACCGAAGCTTTCTTT. Its translation is CASSSDATEAFF.

This clonotype has a handful of counts. The gene calls are TRBV12-3 or TRBV12-4 and TRBJ2-5; either TRBD1 or TRBD2 may fit D (5 bases each). The tail of the sequence fits TRBJ2-1 better, so the J call may be wrong. The CDR3 covers 13 residues. The CDR3 nucleotides read TGTGCCAGCAGTTTTGGGCAGGGACATGAGCAGTTCTTC. Protein sequence: CASSFGQGHEQFF.

A few counts support this clonotype. The chain combines TRBV14 with TRBJ2-5; a weak D match, TRBD1 (6 bases). CDR3 length: 16 residues. Germline CDR1 is SGHDN and CDR2 is FVKESK. Trimming pared 0 bases from V and 5 bases from J, leaving 16 bases between. CDR3 region: CASSQEQGRTFETQYF. The DNA of the CDR3 is TGTGCCAGCAGCCAAGAACAGGGCAGAACTTTCGAGACCCAGTACTTC. The full variable domain, with the rest looked up from reference TRBV14 and TRBJ2-5, is EAGVTQFPSHSVIEKGQTVTLRCDPISGHDNLYWYRRVMGKEIKFLLHFVKESKQDESGMPNNRFLAERTGGTYSTLKVQPAELEDSGVYFCASSQEQGRTFETQYFGPGTRLLVL.

The chain recombines TRBV5-1 with TRBJ2-1; D assignment may be TRBD1 or TRBD2 (5 bases each). Deletions cut 0 bases from V and 4 bases from J, with 14 bases between. The CDR3 loop spans 16 amino acids. CDR1 and CDR2 (germline): SGHRS, YFSETQ. Here the CDR3 DNA reads TGCGCCAGCAGCTTGGCGGTGGGGGTTGTTTACAATGAGCAGTTCTTC. Its protein product is CASSLAVGVVYNEQFF.

The chain combines TRBV5-1 with TRBJ2-2, with D perhaps being TRBD1 or TRBD2 (5 bases each). Germline CDR1 is SGHRS and CDR2 is YFSETQ. V lost 4 bases and J lost 4, with 14 bases in between. The CDR3 length is 15 residues. CDR3 in amino acids: CASSLGTDATGELFF. Here the CDR3 DNA reads TGCGCCAGCAGCCTCGGGACGGATGCCACCGGGGAGCTGTTTTTT.